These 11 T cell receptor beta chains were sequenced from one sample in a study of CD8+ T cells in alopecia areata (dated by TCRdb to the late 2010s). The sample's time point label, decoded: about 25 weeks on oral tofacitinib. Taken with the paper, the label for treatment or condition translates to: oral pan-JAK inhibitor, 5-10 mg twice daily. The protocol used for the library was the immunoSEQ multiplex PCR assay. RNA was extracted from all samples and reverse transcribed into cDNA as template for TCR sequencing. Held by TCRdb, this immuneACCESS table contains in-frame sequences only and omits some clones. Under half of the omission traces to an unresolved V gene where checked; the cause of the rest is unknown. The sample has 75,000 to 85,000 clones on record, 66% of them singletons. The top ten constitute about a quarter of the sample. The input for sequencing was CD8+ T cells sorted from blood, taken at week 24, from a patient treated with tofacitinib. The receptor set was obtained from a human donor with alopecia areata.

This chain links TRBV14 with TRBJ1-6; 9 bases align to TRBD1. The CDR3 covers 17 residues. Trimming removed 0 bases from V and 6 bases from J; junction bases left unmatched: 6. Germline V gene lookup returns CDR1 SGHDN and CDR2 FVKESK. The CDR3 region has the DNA TGTGCCAGCAGCCAAGATATCGGACAGGGGTTTAATTCACCCCTCCACTTT. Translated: CASSQDIGQGFNSPLHF.

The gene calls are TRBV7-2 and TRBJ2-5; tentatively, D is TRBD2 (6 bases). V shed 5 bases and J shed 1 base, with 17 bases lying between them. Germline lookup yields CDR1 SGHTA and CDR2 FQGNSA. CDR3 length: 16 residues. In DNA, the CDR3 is TGTGCCAGCAGCCACGCCTCTCTAGCGCCCCAAGAGACCCAGTACTTC. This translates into CASSHASLAPQETQYF.

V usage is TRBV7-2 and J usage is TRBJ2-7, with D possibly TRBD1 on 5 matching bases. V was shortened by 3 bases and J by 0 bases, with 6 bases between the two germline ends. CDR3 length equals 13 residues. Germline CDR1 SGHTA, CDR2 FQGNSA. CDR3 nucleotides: TGTGCCAGCAGCTTCGACAGCTCCTACGAGCAGTACTTC. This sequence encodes CASSFDSSYEQYF.

The CDR3 loop is CASSPLTTGGARCPYGYTF. The CDR3 nucleotides are TGCGCCAGCAGTCCCCTGACAACAGGGGGCGCGAGGTGCCCCTACGGCTACACCTTC. The gene calls are TRBV23-1 and TRBJ1-2, with TRBD1 matching over 9 bases. TRBV23-1 is assigned to the ORF class and has an uncertain function. V dropped 4 bases and J dropped 8; count of bases not matched to a gene: 23. The CDR3 spans 19 residues.

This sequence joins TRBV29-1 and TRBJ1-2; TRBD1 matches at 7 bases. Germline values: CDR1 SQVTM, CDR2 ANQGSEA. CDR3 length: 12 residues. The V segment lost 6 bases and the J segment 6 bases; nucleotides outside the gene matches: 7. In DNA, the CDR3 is TGCAGCGTCAACAGGGGAGATGATGGCTACACCTTC. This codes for CSVNRGDDGYTF.

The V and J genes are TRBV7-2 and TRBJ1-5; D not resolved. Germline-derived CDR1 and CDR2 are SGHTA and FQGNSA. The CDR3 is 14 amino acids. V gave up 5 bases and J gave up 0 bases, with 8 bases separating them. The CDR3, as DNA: TGTGCCAGCAGCCTCCCTTTTAGCAATCAGCCCCAGCATTTT. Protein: CASSLPFSNQPQHF.

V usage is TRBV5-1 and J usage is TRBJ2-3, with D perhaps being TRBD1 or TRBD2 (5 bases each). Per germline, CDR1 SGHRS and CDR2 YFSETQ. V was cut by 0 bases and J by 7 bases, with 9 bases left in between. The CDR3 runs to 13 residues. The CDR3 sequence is CASSLAEGNTQYF. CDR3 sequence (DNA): TGCGCCAGCAGCTTGGCCGAGGGGAATACGCAGTATTTT.

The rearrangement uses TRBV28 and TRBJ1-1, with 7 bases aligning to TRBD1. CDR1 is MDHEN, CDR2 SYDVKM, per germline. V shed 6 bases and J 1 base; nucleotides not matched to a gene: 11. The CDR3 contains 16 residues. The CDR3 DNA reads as TGTGCCAGCAGCCTCGGGACAGCATTACAGAACACTGAAGCTTTCTTT. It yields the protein CASSLGTALQNTEAFF.

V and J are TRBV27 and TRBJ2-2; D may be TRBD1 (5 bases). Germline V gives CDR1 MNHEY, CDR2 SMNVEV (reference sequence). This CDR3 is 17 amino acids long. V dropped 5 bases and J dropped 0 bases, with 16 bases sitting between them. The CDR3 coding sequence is TGTGCCAGCAGTACGATGACAGTCCAGTCGAACACCGGGGAGCTGTTTTTT. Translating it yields CASSTMTVQSNTGELFF.

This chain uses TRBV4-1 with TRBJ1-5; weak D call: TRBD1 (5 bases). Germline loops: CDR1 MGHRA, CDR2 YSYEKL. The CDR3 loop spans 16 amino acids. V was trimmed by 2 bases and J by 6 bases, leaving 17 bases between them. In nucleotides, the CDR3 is TGCGCCAGCAGCCAACTTGGGGCAGGGCCCGCTCAGCCCCAGCATTTT. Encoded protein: CASSQLGAGPAQPQHF.

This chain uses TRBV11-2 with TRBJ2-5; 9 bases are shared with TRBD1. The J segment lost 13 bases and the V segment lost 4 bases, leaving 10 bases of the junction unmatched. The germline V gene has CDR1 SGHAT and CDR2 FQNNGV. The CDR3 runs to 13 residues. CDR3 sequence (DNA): TGTGCCAGCAGCTGGGGGACAGGGTTCTTACTGTACTTC. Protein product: CASSWGTGFLLYF.